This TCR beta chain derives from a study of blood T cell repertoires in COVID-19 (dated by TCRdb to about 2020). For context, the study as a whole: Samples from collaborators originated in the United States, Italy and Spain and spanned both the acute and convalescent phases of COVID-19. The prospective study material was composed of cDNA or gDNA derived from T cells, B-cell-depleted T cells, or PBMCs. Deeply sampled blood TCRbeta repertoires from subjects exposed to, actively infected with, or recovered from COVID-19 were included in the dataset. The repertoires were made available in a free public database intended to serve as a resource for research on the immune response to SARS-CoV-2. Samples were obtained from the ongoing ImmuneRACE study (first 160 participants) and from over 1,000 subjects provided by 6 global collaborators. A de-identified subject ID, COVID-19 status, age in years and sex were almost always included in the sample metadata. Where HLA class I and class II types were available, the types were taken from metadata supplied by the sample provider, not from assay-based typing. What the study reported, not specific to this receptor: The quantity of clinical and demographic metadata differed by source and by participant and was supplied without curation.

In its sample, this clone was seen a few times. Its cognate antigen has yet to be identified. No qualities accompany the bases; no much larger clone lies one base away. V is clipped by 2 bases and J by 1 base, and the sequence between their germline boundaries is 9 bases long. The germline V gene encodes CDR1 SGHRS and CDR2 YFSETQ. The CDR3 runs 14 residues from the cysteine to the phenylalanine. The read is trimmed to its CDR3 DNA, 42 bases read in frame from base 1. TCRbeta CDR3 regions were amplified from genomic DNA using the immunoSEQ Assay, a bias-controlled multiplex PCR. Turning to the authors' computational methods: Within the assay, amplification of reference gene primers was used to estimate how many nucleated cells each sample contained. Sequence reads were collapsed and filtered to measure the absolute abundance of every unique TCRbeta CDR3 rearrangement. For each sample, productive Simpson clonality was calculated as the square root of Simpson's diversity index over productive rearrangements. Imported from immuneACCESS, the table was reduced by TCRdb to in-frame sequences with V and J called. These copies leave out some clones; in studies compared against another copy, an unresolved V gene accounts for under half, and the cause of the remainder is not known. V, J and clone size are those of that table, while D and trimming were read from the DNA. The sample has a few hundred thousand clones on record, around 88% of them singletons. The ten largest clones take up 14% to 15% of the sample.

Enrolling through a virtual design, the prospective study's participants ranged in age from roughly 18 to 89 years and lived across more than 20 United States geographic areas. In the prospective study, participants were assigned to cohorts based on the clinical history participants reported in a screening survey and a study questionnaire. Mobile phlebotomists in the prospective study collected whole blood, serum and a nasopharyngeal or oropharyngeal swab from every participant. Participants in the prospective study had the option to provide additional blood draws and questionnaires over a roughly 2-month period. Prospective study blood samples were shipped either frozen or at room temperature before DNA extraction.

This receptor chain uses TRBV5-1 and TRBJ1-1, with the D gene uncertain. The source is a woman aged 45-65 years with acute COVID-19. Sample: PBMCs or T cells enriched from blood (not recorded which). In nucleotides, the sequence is TGCGCCAGCAGCTTTTCCACGGGGAACACTGAAGCTTTCTTT. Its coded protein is CASSFSTGNTEAFF. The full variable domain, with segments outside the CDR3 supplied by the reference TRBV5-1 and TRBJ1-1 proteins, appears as KAGVTQTPRYLIKTRGQQVTLSCSPISGHRSVSWYQQTPGQGLQFLFEYFSETQRNKGNFPGRFSGRQFSNSRSEMNVSTLELGDSALYLCASSFSTGNTEAFFGQGTRLTVV.